This T cell receptor beta chain was sequenced for a study of T-cell reconstitution after alpha-beta-depleted transplantation in children. Overall study results and limits: Several hundred expanded graft clones reportedly were the source of alpha-beta T cells about two months after transplant. Fresh T-cell production supplied most of the T-cell counts and diversity seen one year after transplant. Surviving recipient cells, namely T cells and thymic progenitors, were the source of high day-60 TCRbeta diversity in some patients.

This clonotype was seen ten or more times. Antigen specificity is unknown. Germline trimming cut 4 bases from V and 0 bases from J; bases unmatched to any gene: 5. In germline, CDR1 is GTSNPN, CDR2 SVGIG (reference sequence). CDR3 length equals 15 residues. This sample's TCRbeta library carried unique molecular identifier barcodes. Each CDR3 protein is one row after TCRdb ran MiXCR on the PCR reads. The table lists around 490,000 distinct CDR3 sequences, 9.5% to 12% of them singletons. The chain has TRBV30 and TRBJ1-5; 8 nucleotides line up with TRBD1. This material consisted of PBMCs, mostly from graft donor cells, taken 180 days after TCRalphabeta/CD19-depleted stem cell transplant. The TCR sequence derives from a female patient between 2 and 15 years old who had a stem cell transplant for aplastic anemia, so the T cells may come from the graft donor. The CDR3 loop is CAWTRQGNSNQPQHF. The CDR3 DNA is TGTGCCTGGACTAGACAGGGGAATAGCAATCAGCCCCAGCATTTT.